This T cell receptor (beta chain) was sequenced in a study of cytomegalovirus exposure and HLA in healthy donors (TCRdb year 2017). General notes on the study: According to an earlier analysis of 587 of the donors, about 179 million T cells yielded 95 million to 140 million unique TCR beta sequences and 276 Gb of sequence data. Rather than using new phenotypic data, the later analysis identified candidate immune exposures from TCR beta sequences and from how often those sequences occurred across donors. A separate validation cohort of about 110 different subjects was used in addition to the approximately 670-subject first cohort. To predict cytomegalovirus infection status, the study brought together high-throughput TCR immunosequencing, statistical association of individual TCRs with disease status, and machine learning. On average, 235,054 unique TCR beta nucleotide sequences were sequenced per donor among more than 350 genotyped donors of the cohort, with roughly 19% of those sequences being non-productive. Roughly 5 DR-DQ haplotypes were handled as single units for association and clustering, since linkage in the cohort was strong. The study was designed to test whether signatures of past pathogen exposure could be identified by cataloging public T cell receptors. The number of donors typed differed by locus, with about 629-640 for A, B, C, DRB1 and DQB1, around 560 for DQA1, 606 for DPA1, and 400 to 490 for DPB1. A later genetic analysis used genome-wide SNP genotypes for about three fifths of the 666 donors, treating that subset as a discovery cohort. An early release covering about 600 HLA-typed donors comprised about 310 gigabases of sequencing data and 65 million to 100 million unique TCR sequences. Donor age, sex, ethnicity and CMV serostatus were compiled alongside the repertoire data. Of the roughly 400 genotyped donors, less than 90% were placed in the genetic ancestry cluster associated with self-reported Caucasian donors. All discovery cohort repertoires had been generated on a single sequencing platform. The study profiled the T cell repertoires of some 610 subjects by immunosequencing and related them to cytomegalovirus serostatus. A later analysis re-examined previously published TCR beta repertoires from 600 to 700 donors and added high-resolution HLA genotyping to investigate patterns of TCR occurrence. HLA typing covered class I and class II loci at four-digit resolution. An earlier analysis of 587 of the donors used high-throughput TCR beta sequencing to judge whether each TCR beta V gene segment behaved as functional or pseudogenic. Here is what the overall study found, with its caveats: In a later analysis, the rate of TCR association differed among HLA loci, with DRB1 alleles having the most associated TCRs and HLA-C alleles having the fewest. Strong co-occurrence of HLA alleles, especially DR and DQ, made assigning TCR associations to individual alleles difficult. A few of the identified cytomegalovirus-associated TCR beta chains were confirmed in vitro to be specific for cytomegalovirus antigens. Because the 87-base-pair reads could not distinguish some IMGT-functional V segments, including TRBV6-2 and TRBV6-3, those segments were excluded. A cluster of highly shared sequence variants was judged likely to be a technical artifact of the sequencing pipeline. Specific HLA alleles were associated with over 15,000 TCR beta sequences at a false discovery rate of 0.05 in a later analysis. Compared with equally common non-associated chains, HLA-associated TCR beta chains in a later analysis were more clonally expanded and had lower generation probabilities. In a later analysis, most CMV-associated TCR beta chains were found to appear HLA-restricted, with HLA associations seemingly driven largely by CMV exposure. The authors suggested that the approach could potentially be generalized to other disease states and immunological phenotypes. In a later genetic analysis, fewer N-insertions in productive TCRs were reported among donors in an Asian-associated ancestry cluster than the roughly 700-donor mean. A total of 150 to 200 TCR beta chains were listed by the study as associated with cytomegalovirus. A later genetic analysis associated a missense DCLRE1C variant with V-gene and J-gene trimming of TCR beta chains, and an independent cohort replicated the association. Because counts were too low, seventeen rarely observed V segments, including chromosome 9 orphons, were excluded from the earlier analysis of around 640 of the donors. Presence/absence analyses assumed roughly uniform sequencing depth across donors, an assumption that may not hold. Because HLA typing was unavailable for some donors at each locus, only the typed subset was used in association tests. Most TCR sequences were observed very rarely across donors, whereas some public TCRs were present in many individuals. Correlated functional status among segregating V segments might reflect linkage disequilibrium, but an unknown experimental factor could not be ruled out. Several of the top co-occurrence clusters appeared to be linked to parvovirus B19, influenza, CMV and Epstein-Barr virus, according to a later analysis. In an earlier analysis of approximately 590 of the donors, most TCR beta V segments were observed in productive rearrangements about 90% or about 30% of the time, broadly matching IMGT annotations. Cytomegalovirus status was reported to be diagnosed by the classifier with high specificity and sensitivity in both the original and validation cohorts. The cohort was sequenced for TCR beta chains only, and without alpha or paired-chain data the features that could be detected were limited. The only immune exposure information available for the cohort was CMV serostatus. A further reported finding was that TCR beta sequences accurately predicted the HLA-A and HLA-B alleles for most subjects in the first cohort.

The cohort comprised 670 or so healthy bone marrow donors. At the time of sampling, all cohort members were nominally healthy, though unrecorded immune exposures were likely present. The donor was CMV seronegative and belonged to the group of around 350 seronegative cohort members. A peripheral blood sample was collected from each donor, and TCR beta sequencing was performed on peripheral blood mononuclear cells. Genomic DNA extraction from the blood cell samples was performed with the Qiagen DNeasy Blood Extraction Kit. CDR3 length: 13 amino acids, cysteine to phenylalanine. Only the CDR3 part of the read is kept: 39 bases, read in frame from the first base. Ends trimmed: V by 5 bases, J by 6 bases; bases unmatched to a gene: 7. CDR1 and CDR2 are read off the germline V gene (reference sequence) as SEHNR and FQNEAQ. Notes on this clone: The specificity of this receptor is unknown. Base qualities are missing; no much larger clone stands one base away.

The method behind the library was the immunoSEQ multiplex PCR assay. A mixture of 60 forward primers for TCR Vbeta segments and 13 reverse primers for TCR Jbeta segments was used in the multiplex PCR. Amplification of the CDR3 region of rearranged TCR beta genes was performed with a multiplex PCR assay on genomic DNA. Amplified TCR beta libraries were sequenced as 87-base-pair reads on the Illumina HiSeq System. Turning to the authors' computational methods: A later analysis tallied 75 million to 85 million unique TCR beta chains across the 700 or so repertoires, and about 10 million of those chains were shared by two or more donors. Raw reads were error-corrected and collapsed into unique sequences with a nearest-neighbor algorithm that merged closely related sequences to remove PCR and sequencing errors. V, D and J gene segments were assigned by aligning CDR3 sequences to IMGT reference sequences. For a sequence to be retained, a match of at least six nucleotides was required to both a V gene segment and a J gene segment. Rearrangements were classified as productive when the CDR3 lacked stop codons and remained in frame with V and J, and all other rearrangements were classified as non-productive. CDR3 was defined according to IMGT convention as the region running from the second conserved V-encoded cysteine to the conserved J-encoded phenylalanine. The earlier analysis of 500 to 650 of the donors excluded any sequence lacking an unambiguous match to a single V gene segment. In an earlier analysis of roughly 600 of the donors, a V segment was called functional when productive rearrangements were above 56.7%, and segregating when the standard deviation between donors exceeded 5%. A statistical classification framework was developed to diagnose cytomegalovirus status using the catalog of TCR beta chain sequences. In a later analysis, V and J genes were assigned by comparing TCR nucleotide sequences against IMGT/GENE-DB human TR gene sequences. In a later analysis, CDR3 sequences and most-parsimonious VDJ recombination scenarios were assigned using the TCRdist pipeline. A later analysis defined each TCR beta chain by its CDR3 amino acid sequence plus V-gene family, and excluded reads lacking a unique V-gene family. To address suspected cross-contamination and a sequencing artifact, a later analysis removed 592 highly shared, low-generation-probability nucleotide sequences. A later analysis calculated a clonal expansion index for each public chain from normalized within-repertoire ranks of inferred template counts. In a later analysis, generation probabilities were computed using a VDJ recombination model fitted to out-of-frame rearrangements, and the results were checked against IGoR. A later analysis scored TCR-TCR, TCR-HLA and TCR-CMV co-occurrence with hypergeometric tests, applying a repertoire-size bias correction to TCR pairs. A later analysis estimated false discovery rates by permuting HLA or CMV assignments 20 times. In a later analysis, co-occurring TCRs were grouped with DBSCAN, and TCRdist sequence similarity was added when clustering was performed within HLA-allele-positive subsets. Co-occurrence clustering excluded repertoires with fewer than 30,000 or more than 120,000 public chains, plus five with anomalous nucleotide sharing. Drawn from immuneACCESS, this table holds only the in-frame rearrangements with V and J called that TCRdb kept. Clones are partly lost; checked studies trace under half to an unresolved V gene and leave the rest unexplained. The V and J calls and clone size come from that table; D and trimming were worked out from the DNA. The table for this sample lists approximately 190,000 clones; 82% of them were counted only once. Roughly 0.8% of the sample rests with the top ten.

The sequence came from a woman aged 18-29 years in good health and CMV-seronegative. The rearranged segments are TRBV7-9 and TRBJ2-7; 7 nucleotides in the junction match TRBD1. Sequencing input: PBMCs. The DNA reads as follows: TGTGCCAGCAGCACGCAGAACAGGGGCGAGCAGTACTTC. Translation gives CASSTQNRGEQYF.